This note documents a single T cell receptor (beta chain) sequence. This clone came up a few times. The antigen this receptor binds is unknown. No base quality values were provided; no much bigger clone lies one nucleotide off. The cohort consisted of 600 to 750 healthy bone marrow donors. All cohort members were sampled while nominally healthy, although unrecorded immune exposures were likely present. The donor tested CMV seronegative and was one of the 352 seronegative cohort members. A peripheral blood sample was collected from each donor, and TCR beta sequencing was performed on peripheral blood mononuclear cells. The Qiagen DNeasy Blood Extraction Kit was used to extract genomic DNA from the blood cell samples. Counted from cysteine to phenylalanine, this CDR3 has 13 amino acids. Solely the CDR3 DNA is kept, with 39 bases framed from the first base. Trimming costs V 6 bases and J 3 bases, and their ends lie 12 bases apart. CDR1 and CDR2 (MNHEY, SMNVEV) derive from the germline V gene (reference sequence).

Library generation was performed with the immunoSEQ multiplex PCR assay. A mixture of 60 forward primers for TCR Vbeta segments and 13 reverse primers for TCR Jbeta segments was used in the multiplex PCR. A multiplex PCR assay on genomic DNA amplified the CDR3 region of rearranged TCR beta genes. On the Illumina HiSeq System, the amplified TCR beta libraries were sequenced as 87-base-pair reads. The study's own analysis went as follows. A later analysis counted 65 million to 90 million unique TCR beta chains across the 650 to 800 repertoires, and roughly 10 million of these chains were shared by at least two donors. A nearest-neighbor algorithm error-corrected the raw reads and collapsed the reads into unique sequences, merging closely related sequences to remove PCR and sequencing errors. To assign V, D and J gene segments, CDR3 sequences were aligned to IMGT reference sequences. For a sequence to be retained, at least a six-nucleotide match to both a V gene segment and a J gene segment was required. Rearrangements were classified as productive when the CDR3 lacked stop codons and remained in frame with V and J, and all other rearrangements were classified as non-productive. CDR3 was defined by IMGT convention, running from the second conserved V-encoded cysteine to the conserved J-encoded phenylalanine. The earlier analysis of around 640 of the donors excluded sequences that lacked an unambiguous match to a single V gene segment. An earlier analysis of several hundred of the donors classified V segments as functional when productive rearrangements were above 56.7% and as segregating when the standard deviation between donors was above 5%. A statistical classification framework was built to diagnose cytomegalovirus status from the catalog of TCR beta chain sequences. In a later analysis, V and J genes were assigned by comparing TCR nucleotide sequences against IMGT/GENE-DB human TR gene sequences. The TCRdist pipeline was used in a later analysis to assign CDR3 sequences and most-parsimonious VDJ recombination scenarios. In a later analysis, each TCR beta chain was defined by its CDR3 amino acid sequence together with its V-gene family, and reads lacking a unique V-gene family were excluded. A later analysis removed 500 to 600 highly shared, low-generation-probability nucleotide sequences to deal with suspected cross-contamination and a sequencing artifact. For each public chain, a later analysis derived a clonal expansion index from normalized ranks of inferred template counts within each repertoire. A later analysis computed generation probabilities with a VDJ recombination model fitted to out-of-frame rearrangements, and checked the results against IGoR. In a later analysis, hypergeometric tests were used to score TCR-TCR, TCR-HLA and TCR-CMV co-occurrence, with a repertoire-size bias correction applied to TCR pairs. A later analysis estimated false discovery rates by permuting HLA or CMV assignments 20 times. A later analysis grouped co-occurring TCRs with DBSCAN, adding TCRdist sequence similarity when clustering within HLA-allele-positive subsets. For co-occurrence clustering, repertoires with fewer than 30,000 or more than 120,000 public chains were excluded, along with several repertoires with anomalous nucleotide sharing. In TCRdb, the immuneACCESS table is reduced to in-frame sequences with V and J assigned. These tables do not hold every clone; where another copy was compared, an unresolved V gene accounts for under half, and the others remain unexplained. V, J and clone size are those of that table, while D and trimming were read from the DNA. The sample table lists 100,000 to 150,000 clones, 80% of them with a count of one. Jointly, the top ten make up roughly 2.4% of the sample.

These data originate in a study of cytomegalovirus exposure and HLA in healthy donors (dated 2017 in TCRdb). For the study in its entirety: According to an earlier analysis of several hundred of the donors, some 170 million T cells yielded 100 million or so unique TCR beta sequences and less than 300 Gb of sequence data. Approximately 300 gigabases of sequencing data and around 90 million unique TCR sequences made up an early release that covered approximately 650 HLA-typed donors. The genetic ancestry cluster associated with self-reported Caucasian donors included about 81% of the 398 genotyped donors. The study was designed to test whether signatures of past pathogen exposure could be identified by cataloging public T cell receptors. Using immunosequencing, the study profiled T cell repertoires from 550 to 750 subjects and related those repertoires to cytomegalovirus serostatus. A separate validation cohort of about 110 different subjects was used in addition to the roughly 720-subject first cohort. High-throughput TCR immunosequencing, statistical association of individual TCRs with disease status, and machine learning were combined to predict cytomegalovirus infection status. A later analysis re-analyzed previously published TCR beta repertoires from roughly 690 donors and added high-resolution HLA genotyping to study TCR occurrence patterns. The later analysis used no new phenotypic data to find candidate immune exposures, relying instead on TCR beta sequences and their occurrence across donors. In an earlier analysis of 500 to 650 of the donors, high-throughput TCR beta sequencing was used to judge whether each TCR beta V gene segment behaved as functional or pseudogenic. Donor age, sex, ethnicity and CMV serostatus were collected together with the repertoire data. In a later genetic analysis, genome-wide SNP genotypes for about three fifths of the roughly 670 donors were used, and that subset was treated as a discovery cohort. All discovery cohort repertoires had been generated on a single sequencing platform. HLA typing included class I and class II loci at four-digit resolution. Typing coverage varied by locus: roughly 629-630 donors for A, B, C, DRB1 and DQB1; around 560 for DQA1; approximately 570 for DPA1; around 450 for DPB1. About 5 DR-DQ haplotypes were handled as single units for association and clustering, since linkage in the cohort was strong. Among a few hundred genotyped donors of the cohort, an average of approximately 230,000 unique TCR beta nucleotide sequences were sequenced per donor, roughly 18% of them non-productive. Study-level results and caveats: A later analysis found that TCR association rates varied across HLA loci, with DRB1 alleles showing the most associated TCRs and HLA-C alleles the fewest. When HLA alleles, especially DR and DQ, strongly co-occurred, attributing TCR associations to individual alleles was difficult. A further reported finding was that TCR beta sequences accurately predicted the HLA-A and HLA-B alleles for most subjects in the first cohort. In a later analysis, HLA-associated TCR beta chains showed more clonal expansion and lower generation probabilities than non-associated chains that were equally common. At a false discovery rate of 0.05, a later analysis linked about 16,000 TCR beta sequences to specific HLA alleles. In both the original and validation cohorts, the classifier was reported to diagnose cytomegalovirus status with high specificity and sensitivity. It was suggested by the authors that the approach could potentially be generalized to other disease states and immunological phenotypes. This cohort had only TCR beta chains sequenced, and the lack of alpha or paired-chain data limited which features could be detected. An earlier analysis of approximately 540 of the donors showed that most TCR beta V segments appeared in productive rearrangements either about 87% or about 30% of the time, which broadly matched IMGT annotations. Because counts were too low, 15 to 20 rarely observed V segments, including chromosome 9 orphons, were left out of the earlier analysis of a few hundred of the donors. The study gave a list of 150 to 200 TCR beta chains associated with cytomegalovirus. The presence/absence analyses assumed that sequencing depth was roughly uniform across donors, and that assumption may not be true. Correlated functional status among segregating V segments might reflect linkage disequilibrium, but an unknown experimental factor could not be ruled out. A few of the identified cytomegalovirus-associated TCR beta chains were confirmed in vitro to be specific for cytomegalovirus antigens. For the cohort, immune exposure information was limited to CMV serostatus. According to a later analysis, parvovirus B19, influenza, CMV and Epstein-Barr virus appeared linked to several top co-occurrence clusters. HLA typing was unavailable for some donors at each locus, so association tests used only the typed subset. According to a later analysis, most CMV-associated TCR beta chains appeared to be HLA-restricted, and the HLA associations seemed to be driven largely by CMV exposure. A cluster of highly shared sequence variants was judged likely to represent a technical artifact of the sequencing pipeline. In a later genetic analysis, a missense DCLRE1C variant was associated with V-gene and J-gene trimming of TCR beta chains, and the association was replicated in an independent cohort. Compared with the approximately 710-donor mean, donors in an Asian-associated ancestry cluster had fewer N-insertions in productive TCRs, according to a later genetic analysis. While some public TCRs were present in many individuals, most TCR sequences turned up only very rarely across donors. Some IMGT-functional V segments, including TRBV6-2 and TRBV6-3, could not be distinguished by the 87-base-pair reads and were therefore excluded.

The origin of this receptor is a man aged 25 to 45 in good health and CMV-seronegative. The sequencing input was PBMCs. The chain links TRBV27 with TRBJ2-7; TRBD1 could be the D gene, as 5 bases match. The CDR3 sequence is CASSPITGYEQYF. The nucleotides are TGTGCCAGCAGCCCTATAACAGGCTACGAGCAGTACTTC.